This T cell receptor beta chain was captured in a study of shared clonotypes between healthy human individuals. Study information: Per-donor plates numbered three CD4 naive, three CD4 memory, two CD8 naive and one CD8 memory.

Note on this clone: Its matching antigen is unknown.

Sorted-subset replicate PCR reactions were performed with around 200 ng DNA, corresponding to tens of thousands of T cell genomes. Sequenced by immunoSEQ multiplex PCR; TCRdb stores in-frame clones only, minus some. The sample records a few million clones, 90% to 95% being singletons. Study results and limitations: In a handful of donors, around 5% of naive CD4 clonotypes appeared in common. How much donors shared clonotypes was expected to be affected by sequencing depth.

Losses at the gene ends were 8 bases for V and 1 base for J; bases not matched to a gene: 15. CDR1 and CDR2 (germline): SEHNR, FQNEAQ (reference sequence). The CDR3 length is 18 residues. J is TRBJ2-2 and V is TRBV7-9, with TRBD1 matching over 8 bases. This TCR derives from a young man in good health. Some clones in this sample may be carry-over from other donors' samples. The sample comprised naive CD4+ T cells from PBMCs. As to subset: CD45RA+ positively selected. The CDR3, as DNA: TGTGCCAGCCTCGGACAGGGCCGCGAGGGGGAGAACACCGGGGAGCTGTTTTTT. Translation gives CASLGQGREGENTGELFF.